This passage covers 14 T cell receptor beta chains from one sample sequenced in a study of regulatory T cells in long-lasting Graves disease. Sample time point: persistent/refractory GD, antithyroid drugs over 5 years with positive TRAb. PBMC-derived RNA was used for the TCR library. Arm-PCR of CDR3 regions and iRepertoire HTBI primers were the basis on which TCR beta libraries were built. MiXCR, run by TCRdb on the multiplex PCR reads, gives a single entry per CDR3 protein. The table records around 400,000 distinct CDR3 sequences, 20% to 25% of them present only once. The input for sequencing was peripheral blood mononuclear cells (PBMCs), taken when the disease was refractory, from a patient treated with antithyroid drugs. The receptor set was obtained from a female donor with Graves disease.

J is TRBJ2-2 and V is TRBV7-9; D is perhaps TRBD1 (5 bases). The CDR3 is 15 residues long. V lost 4 bases and J lost 1, with 10 bases in between. Germline lookup yields CDR1 SEHNR and CDR2 FQNEAQ (reference sequence). CDR3: CASSWSRENTGELFF. As DNA, the CDR3 is TGTGCCAGCAGCTGGAGCAGGGAGAACACCGGGGAGCTGTTTTTT.

This clonotype has ten or more counts. The chain has TRBV28 and TRBJ2-5; TRBD2 matches at 13 bases. V shed 6 bases, J shed 1 base, and the junction held 14 bases outside the gene matches. This CDR3 is 19 amino acids long. Germline CDR1 reads MDHEN; CDR2 reads SYDVKM. CDR3: CASSLPRGLAGVGQETQYF. The CDR3 DNA reads as TGTGCCAGCAGCTTACCCCGTGGACTAGCGGGAGTGGGCCAAGAGACCCAGTACTTC.

This clonotype was picked up many times. This chain joins TRBV29-1 and TRBJ1-2; tentatively, D is TRBD1 (5 bases). CDR3 size: 16 residues. The germline V gene has CDR1 SQVTM and CDR2 ANQGSEA. V was shortened by 4 bases and J by 3 bases, with 21 bases between the two germline ends. The CDR3: CSVVALHRTRDYGYTF. The CDR3 bases are TGCAGCGTTGTAGCCCTACACAGGACGCGTGACTATGGCTACACCTTC. The full variable domain, with the rest looked up from reference TRBV29-1 and TRBJ1-2, is SAVISQKPSRDICQRGTSLTIQCQVDSQVTMMFWYRQQPGQSLTLIATANQGSEATYESGFVIDKFPISRPNLTFSTLTVSNMSPEDSSIYLCSVVALHRTRDYGYTFGSGTRLTVV.

This clonotype came up many times. The DNA of the CDR3 is TGTGCCAGCAGCCAAAGTCTCGGACTAGCGGTACAAGAGACCCAGTACTTC. Its protein is CASSQSLGLAVQETQYF. The V gene is TRBV14, the J gene TRBJ2-5; 10 bases map to TRBD2. V shed 2 bases and J 2 bases; nucleotides not matched to a gene: 8. This CDR3 comprises 17 residues. Germline V lookup: CDR1 SGHDN, CDR2 FVKESK.

This chain links TRBV6-1 with TRBJ1-6; possible D gene TRBD1, 5 bases. CDR3 length equals 14 residues. Germline V lookup: CDR1 MNHNS, CDR2 SASEGT. V was cut by 2 bases and J by 7 bases, with 9 bases left in between. CDR3 nucleotides: TGTGCCAGCAGTGAAAGGCAGGGCAATTCACCCCTCCACTTT. Translating it yields CASSERQGNSPLHF.

V and J are TRBV7-2 and TRBJ1-5; D not certain. With 0 bases removed from V and 3 bases from J, the gap between germline ends came to 6 bases. Per the germline V gene, CDR1 is SGHTA and CDR2 is FQGNSA. This CDR3 contains 14 residues. CDR3 coding DNA: TGTGCCAGCAGCTTAGCGCAGTTCAATCAGCCCCAGCATTTT. Protein sequence: CASSLAQFNQPQHF. The variable domain in full, completed from reference TRBV7-2 and TRBJ1-5, reads GAGVSQSPSNKVTEKGKDVELRCDPISGHTALYWYRQSLGQGLEFLIYFQGNSAPDKSGLPSDRFSAERTGGSVSTLTIQRTQQEDSAVYLCASSLAQFNQPQHFGDGTRLSIL.

The rearrangement joins TRBV5-1 to TRBJ2-5; 13 bases line up with TRBD2. This CDR3 is 16 amino acids long. The V and J ends lost 2 bases and 4 bases, in that order; junction bases with no gene match: 5. Germline CDR1 is SGHRS and CDR2 is YFSETQ. The CDR3 nucleotides read TGCGCCAGCAGCTTACACCGGACTAGCGGGAGAGAGACCCAGTACTTC. As protein: CASSLHRTSGRETQYF.

This clonotype was counted only a few times. This rearrangement joins TRBV29-1 to TRBJ1-2; 8 bases match TRBD1. The CDR3 sequence is 11 residues long. The ends lost 5 bases at V and 6 bases at J; junction bases unmatched: 2. In germline, CDR1 is SQVTM, CDR2 ANQGSEA. The CDR3 sequence: CSVRTGNGYTF. For the CDR3, the DNA is TGCAGCGTTCGGACAGGGAATGGCTACACCTTC.

In this sample, this clonotype turned up a few times. V is TRBV5-1 and J is TRBJ2-6; D call uncertain. V gave up 1 base and J gave up 4 bases, with 12 bases separating them. Germline CDR1 and CDR2: SGHRS and YFSETQ. The CDR3 is 16 residues long. The CDR3 is CASSLKTVTGANVLTF. The CDR3 DNA is TGCGCCAGCAGCTTGAAGACTGTCACCGGGGCCAACGTCCTGACTTTC.

This clonotype appeared many times. The chain combines TRBV7-2 with TRBJ2-7; D gene ambiguous. CDR1 SGHTA and CDR2 FQGNSA come from the germline V gene. The CDR3 sequence is 15 residues long. Trimming cost V 5 bases and J 3 bases, with 17 bases left between them. CDR3 DNA: TGTGCCAGCAGCCAAGCGAGCGATTCCGGCTACGAGCAGTACTTC. Encoded protein: CASSQASDSGYEQYF.

The chain joins TRBV7-8 to TRBJ1-1, with a weak D call TRBD1 (5 bases). The germline V and J ends were trimmed by 3 bases and 4 bases, with 9 bases remaining between them. Per the germline V gene, CDR1 is SGHVS and CDR2 is FQNEAQ. The CDR3 is made up of 13 amino acids. The CDR3 spells CASSFREITEAFF. DNA of the CDR3: TGTGCCAGCAGCTTCAGGGAAATCACTGAAGCTTTCTTT.

This clonotype was recorded at least ten times. The chain joins TRBV6-2 or TRBV6-3 to TRBJ1-2; D is perhaps TRBD1 (5 bases). Trimming stripped 5 bases from V and 3 bases from J, with 10 bases between. CDR3 size: 13 residues. The germline V gene has CDR1 MNHEY and CDR2 SVGEGT. The CDR3 sequence: CASSAQGHYGYTF. The CDR3 DNA is TGTGCCAGCAGTGCCCAGGGCCACTATGGCTACACCTTC.

This clonotype has at least ten counts. The chain uses TRBV2 and TRBJ1-5; possibly TRBD1 for D (5 bases). V lost 2 bases to trimming and J lost 3 bases, with 8 bases between them. This CDR3 has 14 amino acids. CDR1 and CDR2 from the germline V gene are SNHLY and FYNNEI. For the CDR3, the DNA is TGTGCCAGCAGTGAATCGGGGGTCAATCAGCCCCAGCATTTT. Translation: CASSESGVNQPQHF.

This clonotype appeared once. The chain employs TRBV5-1 and TRBJ2-7, with 7 positions matching TRBD2. This CDR3 is built from 15 residues. Trimming took 0 bases from V and 2 from J; bases not matched to a gene: 5. The germline V gene has CDR1 SGHRS and CDR2 YFSETQ. CDR3 sequence reads: CASSLDRLAAYEQYF. DNA of the CDR3: TGCGCCAGCAGCTTGGATCGTCTAGCGGCCTACGAGCAGTACTTC. The entire variable domain, with the rest obtained from reference TRBV5-1 and TRBJ2-7, is as follows: KAGVTQTPRYLIKTRGQQVTLSCSPISGHRSVSWYQQTPGQGLQFLFEYFSETQRNKGNFPGRFSGRQFSNSRSEMNVSTLELGDSALYLCASSLDRLAAYEQYFGPGTRLTVT.